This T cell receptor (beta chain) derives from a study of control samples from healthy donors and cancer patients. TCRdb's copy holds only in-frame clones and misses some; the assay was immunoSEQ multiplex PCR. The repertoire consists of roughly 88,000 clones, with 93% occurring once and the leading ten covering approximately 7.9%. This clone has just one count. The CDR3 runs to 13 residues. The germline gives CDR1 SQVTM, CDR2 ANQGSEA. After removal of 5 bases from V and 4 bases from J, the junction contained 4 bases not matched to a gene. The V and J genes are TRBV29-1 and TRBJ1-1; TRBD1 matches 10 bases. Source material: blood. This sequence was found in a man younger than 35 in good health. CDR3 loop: CSVWTGGSTEAFF. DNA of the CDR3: TGCAGCGTTTGGACAGGGGGGAGCACTGAAGCTTTCTTT.